This TCR beta chain was recorded in a study of T cells in Graves' hyperthyroidism and ophthalmopathy. TCR beta CDR3 sequences were amplified from RNA transcripts. With the HTBI primer set, the TCR CDR3 went through a first round of RT-PCR. TCRdb passed the multiplex PCR reads through MiXCR, listing each CDR3 protein once. The repertoire includes more than 500,000 distinct CDR3 sequences, 14% of them detected once, and roughly 13% sits in the top ten. About this clonotype itself: This may stem from a read error, because a much larger clone lies one nucleotide away.

In germline, CDR1 is SGHNT, CDR2 YYREEE (reference sequence). This CDR3 region has 15 residues. V shed 2 bases and J shed 1 base, with 12 bases lying between them. The TCR sequence derives from a woman in her thirties or forties with Graves' hyperthyroidism. Sequenced material: blood. The chain is built from TRBV5-4 and TRBJ1-1, with a weak D call TRBD1 (6 bases). The CDR3 nucleotides are TGTGCCAGCAGCTTAAGAGGGGGGAAGAACACTGAAGCTTTCTTT. Translating gives CASSLRGGKNTEAFF.